One sample yielded the 7 T cell receptor beta chains listed below, sequenced in a study of blood T cell repertoires in COVID-19. The assay was immunoSEQ multiplex PCR, and TCRdb's table has in-frame clones only and misses some. There are roughly 130,000 clones in the sample; more than 70% occur only once, and about 2% lies in the top ten. Source material: peripheral blood. The receptors here all came from a man in his 70s with acute or convalescent COVID-19.

The V and J genes are TRBV5-4 and TRBJ1-1; a possible D gene is TRBD1 (5 bases). V lost 2 bases and J lost 4, with 6 bases in between. The V gene's germline CDR1 is SGHNT and CDR2 YYREEE (reference sequence). This CDR3 region has 12 residues. CDR3 DNA sequence: TGTGCCAGCAGCTTCGACAGCACTGAAGCTTTCTTT. Translation: CASSFDSTEAFF.

This chain joins TRBV4-1 and TRBJ1-6; D unclear. This CDR3 has 13 amino acids. Germline V gene data show CDR1 as MGHRA and CDR2 as YSYEKL. V was pared by 0 bases and J by 7 bases, with 4 bases between. The CDR3 here is CASSQDRNSPLHF. The DNA for the CDR3 is TGCGCCAGCAGCCAAGATCGGAATTCACCCCTCCACTTT.

This clone was counted once. This sequence joins TRBV10-2 and TRBJ2-7; TRBD2 matches at 9 bases. V trimming: 8 bases; J trimming: 5 bases; junction bases outside the gene matches: 10. The germline V gene has CDR1 WSHSY and CDR2 SAAADI. This CDR3 region has 14 residues. CDR3 coding DNA: TGCGCCAGCGCCGAGGGACTAGCCTACAACGAGCAGTACTTC. Translation gives CASAEGLAYNEQYF.

V usage is TRBV28 and J usage is TRBJ2-5, with D perhaps TRBD2 (6 bases). The CDR3 loop spans 13 amino acids. CDR1 is MDHEN, CDR2 SYDVKM, per germline. Trimming cost V 6 bases and J 2 bases, with 10 bases left between them. CDR3: CASSRGIQETQYF. The CDR3 coding sequence is TGTGCCAGCAGCCGCGGGATTCAAGAGACCCAGTACTTC.

This chain links TRBV19 with TRBJ2-7; TRBD1 might be the D (5 bases). V was clipped by 8 bases and J by 3 bases, with 8 bases between them. CDR1 and CDR2 from the germline V gene are LNHDA and SQIVND (reference sequence). CDR3 length equals 11 residues. The CDR3 spells CASSRGYEQYF. In DNA, the CDR3 is TGTGCCAGTTCAAGGGGCTACGAGCAGTACTTC.

This clone showed up just a few times. V gene TRBV29-1 combines with J gene TRBJ2-3; 10 bases are a match to TRBD2. Germline V lookup: CDR1 SQVTM, CDR2 ANQGSEA. The ends lost 5 bases at V and 4 bases at J; junction bases unmatched: 0. The CDR3 extends over 12 amino acids. CDR3 protein: CSVTSGADTQYF. In nucleotides, the CDR3 is TGCAGCGTTACTAGCGGGGCAGATACGCAGTATTTT.

V usage is TRBV4-1 and J usage is TRBJ2-1; the D gene is possibly TRBD1 (5 bases). This CDR3 is 15 amino acids long. Trimming removed 2 bases at V and 5 bases at J, with 13 bases between. CDR1 and CDR2 from the germline V gene are MGHRA and YSYEKL. The chain's CDR3 is CASSQQGFSNNEQFF. In nucleotides, the CDR3 is TGCGCCAGCAGCCAACAGGGTTTCTCTAACAATGAGCAGTTCTTC.